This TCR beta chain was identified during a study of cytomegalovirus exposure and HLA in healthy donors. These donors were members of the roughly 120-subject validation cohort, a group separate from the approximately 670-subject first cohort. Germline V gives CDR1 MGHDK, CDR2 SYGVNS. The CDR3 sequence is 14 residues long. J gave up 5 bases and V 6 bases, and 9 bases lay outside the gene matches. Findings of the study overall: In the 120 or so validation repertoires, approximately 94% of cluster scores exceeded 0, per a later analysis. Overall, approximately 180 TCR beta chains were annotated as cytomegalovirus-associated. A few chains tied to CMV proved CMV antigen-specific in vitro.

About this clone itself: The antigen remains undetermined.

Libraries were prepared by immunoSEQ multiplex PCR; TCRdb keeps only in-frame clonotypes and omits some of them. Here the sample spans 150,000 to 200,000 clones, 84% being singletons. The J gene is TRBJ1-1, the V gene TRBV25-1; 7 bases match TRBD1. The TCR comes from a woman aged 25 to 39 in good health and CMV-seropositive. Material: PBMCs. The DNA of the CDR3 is TGTGCCAGCAGAAACAGACAGGGAGTGACTGAAGCTTTCTTT. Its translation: CASRNRQGVTEAFF.